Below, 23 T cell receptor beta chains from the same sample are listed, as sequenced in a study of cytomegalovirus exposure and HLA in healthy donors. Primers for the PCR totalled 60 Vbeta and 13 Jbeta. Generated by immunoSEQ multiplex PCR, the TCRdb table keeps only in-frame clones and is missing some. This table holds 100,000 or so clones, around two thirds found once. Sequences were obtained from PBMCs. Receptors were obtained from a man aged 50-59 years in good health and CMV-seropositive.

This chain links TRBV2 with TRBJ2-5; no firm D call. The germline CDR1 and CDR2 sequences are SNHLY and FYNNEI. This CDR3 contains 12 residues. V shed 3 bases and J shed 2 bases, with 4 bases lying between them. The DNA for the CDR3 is TGTGCCAGCAGTGAGTCGCAAGAGACCCAGTACTTC. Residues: CASSESQETQYF.

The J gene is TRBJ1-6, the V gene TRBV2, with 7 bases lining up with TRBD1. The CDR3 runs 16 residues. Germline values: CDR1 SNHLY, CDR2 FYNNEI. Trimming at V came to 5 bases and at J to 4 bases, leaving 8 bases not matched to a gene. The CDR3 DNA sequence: TGTGCCAGCAGTACTCAGGGGGTGGATTATAATTCACCCCTCCACTTT. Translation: CASSTQGVDYNSPLHF. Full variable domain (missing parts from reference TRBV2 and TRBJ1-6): EPEVTQTPSHQVTQMGQEVILRCVPISNHLYFYWYRQILGQKVEFLVSFYNNEISEKSEIFDDQFSVERPDGSNFTLKIRSTKLEDSAMYFCASSTQGVDYNSPLHFGNGTRLTVT.

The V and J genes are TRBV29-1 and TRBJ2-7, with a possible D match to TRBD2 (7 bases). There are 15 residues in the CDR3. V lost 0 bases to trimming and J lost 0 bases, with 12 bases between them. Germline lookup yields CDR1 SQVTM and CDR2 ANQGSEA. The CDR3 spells CSVEEGGAVSYEQYF. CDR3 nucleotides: TGCAGCGTTGAAGAAGGGGGGGCTGTCTCCTACGAGCAGTACTTC.

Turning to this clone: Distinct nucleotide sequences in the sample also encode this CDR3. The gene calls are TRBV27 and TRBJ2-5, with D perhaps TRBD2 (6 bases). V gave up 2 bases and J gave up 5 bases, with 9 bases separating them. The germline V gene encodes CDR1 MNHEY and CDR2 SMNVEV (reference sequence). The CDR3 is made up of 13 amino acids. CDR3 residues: CASSLAGGETQYF. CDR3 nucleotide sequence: TGTGCCAGCAGTTTAGCTGGGGGGGAGACCCAGTACTTC.

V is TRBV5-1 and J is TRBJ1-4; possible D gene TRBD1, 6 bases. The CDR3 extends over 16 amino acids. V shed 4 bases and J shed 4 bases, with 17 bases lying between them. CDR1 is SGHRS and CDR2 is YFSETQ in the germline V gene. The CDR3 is CASSPPDRPYNEKLFF. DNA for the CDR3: TGCGCCAGCAGCCCCCCCGACAGGCCCTATAATGAAAAACTGTTTTTT. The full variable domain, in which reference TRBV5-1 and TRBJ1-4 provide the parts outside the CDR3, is KAGVTQTPRYLIKTRGQQVTLSCSPISGHRSVSWYQQTPGQGLQFLFEYFSETQRNKGNFPGRFSGRQFSNSRSEMNVSTLELGDSALYLCASSPPDRPYNEKLFFGSGTQLSVL.

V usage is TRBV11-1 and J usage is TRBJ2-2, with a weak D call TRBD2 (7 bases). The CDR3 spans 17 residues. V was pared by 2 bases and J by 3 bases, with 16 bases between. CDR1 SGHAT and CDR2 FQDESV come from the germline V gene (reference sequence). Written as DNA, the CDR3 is TGTGCCAGCAGCTTATCGTCGGGCGGGGGCTACACCGGGGAGCTGTTTTTT. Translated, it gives CASSLSSGGGYTGELFF.

In DNA form, the CDR3 reads TGTGCCAGCAGGGACAGGAGGAACACTGAAGCTTTCTTT. It codes for CASRDRRNTEAFF. The gene calls are TRBV19 and TRBJ1-1, with 8 nucleotides matching TRBD1. The CDR3 is 13 residues long. Per germline, CDR1 LNHDA and CDR2 SQIVND (reference sequence). V gave up 9 bases and J gave up 1 base; unmatched junction bases: 4.

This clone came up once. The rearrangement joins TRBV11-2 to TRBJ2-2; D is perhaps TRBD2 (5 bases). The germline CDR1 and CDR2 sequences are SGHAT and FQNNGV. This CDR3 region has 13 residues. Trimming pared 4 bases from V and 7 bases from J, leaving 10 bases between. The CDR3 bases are TGTGCCAGCAGCTACGACGGGATCGGGGAGCTGTTTTTT. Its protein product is CASSYDGIGELFF.

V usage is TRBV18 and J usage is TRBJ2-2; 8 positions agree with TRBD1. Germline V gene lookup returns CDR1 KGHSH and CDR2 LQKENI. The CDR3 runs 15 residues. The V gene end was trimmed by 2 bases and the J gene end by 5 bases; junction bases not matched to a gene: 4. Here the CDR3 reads CASSPITGGTGELFF. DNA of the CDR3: TGTGCCAGCTCACCAATCACAGGGGGAACCGGGGAGCTGTTTTTT.

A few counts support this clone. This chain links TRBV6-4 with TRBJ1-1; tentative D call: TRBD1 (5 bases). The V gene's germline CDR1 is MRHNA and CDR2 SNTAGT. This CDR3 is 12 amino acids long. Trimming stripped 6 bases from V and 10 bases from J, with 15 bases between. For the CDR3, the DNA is TGTGCCAGCAGGGGGGGAGGGGCTGGAGCTTTCTTT. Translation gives CASRGGGAGAFF.

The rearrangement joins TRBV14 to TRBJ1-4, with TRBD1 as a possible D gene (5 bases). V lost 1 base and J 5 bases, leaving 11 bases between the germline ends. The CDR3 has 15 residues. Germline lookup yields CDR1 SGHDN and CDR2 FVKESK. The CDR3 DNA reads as TGTGCCAGCAGCCAAGTCGGGGGACCGAATGAAAAACTGTTTTTT. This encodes CASSQVGGPNEKLFF.

This CDR3 reads CASSLKPGNEQYF. In DNA, the CDR3 is TGTGCCAGCAGCTTAAAACCAGGGAACGAGCAGTACTTC. The chain recombines TRBV5-6 with TRBJ2-7; a weak D match, TRBD1 (5 bases). Trimming took 2 bases from V and 5 from J, leaving 11 bases between them. Germline assignment: CDR1 SGHDT and CDR2 YYEEEE. The CDR3 runs to 13 residues. Based on the CDR3 plus reference TRBV5-6 and TRBJ2-7, the full variable domain is DAGVTQSPTHLIKTRGQQVTLRCSPKSGHDTVSWYQQALGQGPQFIFQYYEEEERQRGNFPDRFSGHQFPNYSSELNVNALLLGDSALYLCASSLKPGNEQYFGPGTRLTVT.

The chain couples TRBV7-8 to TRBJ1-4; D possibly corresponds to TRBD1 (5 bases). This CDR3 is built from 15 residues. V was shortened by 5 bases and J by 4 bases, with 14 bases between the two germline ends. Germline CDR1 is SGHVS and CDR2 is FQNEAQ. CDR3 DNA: TGTGCCAGCAGCATAGGGGAGGGACTTAATGAAAAACTGTTTTTT. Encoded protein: CASSIGEGLNEKLFF.

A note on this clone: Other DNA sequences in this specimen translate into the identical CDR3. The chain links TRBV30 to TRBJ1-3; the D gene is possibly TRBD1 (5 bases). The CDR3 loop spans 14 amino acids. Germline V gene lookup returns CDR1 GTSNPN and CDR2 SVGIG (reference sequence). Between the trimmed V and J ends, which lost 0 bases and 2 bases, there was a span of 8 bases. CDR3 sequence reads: CAWSVGGAGNTIYF. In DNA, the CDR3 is TGTGCCTGGAGTGTTGGAGGGGCTGGAAACACCATATATTTT.

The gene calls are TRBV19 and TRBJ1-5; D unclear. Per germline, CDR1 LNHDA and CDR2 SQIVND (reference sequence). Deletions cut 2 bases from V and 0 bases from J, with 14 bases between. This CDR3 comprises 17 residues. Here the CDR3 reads CASSIMAERYSNQPQHF. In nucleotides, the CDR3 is TGTGCCAGTAGTATAATGGCAGAGCGATATAGCAATCAGCCCCAGCATTTT. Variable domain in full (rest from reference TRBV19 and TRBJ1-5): DGGITQSPKYLFRKEGQNVTLSCEQNLNHDAMYWYRQDPGQGLRLIYYSQIVNDFQKGDIAEGYSVSREKKESFPLTVTSAQKNPTAFYLCASSIMAERYSNQPQHFGDGTRLSIL.

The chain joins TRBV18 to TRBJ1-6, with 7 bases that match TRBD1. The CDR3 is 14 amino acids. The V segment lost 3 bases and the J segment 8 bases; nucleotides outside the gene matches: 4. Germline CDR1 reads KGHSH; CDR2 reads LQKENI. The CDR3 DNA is TGTGCCAGCTCACCGGACAGGTCTTATTCACCCCTCCACTTT. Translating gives CASSPDRSYSPLHF. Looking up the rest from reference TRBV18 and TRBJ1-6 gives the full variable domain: NAGVMQNPRHLVRRRGQEARLRCSPMKGHSHVYWYRQLPEEGLKFMVYLQKENIIDESGMPKERFSAEFPKEGPSILRIQQVVRGDSAAYFCASSPDRSYSPLHFGNGTRLTVT.

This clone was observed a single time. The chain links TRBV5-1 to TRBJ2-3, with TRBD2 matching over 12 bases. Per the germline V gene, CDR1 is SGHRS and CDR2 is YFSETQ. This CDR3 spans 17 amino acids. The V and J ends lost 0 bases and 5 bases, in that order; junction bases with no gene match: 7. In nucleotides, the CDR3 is TGCGCCAGCAGCTTGGCGGCTAGCGGGAGGGCCGGAGATACGCAGTATTTT. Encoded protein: CASSLAASGRAGDTQYF.

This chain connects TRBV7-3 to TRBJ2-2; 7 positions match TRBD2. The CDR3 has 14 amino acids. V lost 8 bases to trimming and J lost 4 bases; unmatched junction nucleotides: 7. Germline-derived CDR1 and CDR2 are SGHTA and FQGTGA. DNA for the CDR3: TGTGCCAGCCAAAGCTGGGGGGGCACCGGGGAGCTGTTTTTT. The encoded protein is CASQSWGGTGELFF.

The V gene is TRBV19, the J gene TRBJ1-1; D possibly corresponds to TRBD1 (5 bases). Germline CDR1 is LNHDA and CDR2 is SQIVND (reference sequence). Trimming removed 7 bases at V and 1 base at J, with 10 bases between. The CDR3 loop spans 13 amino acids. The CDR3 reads CASMQGRNTEAFF. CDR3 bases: TGTGCCAGTATGCAGGGAAGGAACACTGAAGCTTTCTTT.

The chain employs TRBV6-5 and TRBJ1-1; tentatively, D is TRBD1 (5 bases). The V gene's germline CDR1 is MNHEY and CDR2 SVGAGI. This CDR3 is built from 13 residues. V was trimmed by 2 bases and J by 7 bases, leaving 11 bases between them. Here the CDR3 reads CASSYSQGYEAFF. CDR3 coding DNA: TGTGCCAGCAGTTACAGCCAGGGATATGAAGCTTTCTTT.

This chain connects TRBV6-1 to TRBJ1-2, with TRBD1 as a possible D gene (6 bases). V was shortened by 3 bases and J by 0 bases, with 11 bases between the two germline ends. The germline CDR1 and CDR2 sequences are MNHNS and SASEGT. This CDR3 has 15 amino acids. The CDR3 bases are TGTGCCAGCAGTGAGGACAGCGACGCTAACTATGGCTACACCTTC. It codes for CASSEDSDANYGYTF.

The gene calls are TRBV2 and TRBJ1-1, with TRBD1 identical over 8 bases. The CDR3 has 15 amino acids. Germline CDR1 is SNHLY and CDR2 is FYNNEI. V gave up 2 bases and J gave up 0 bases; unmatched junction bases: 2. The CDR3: CASSEQQGVNTEAFF. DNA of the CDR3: TGTGCCAGCAGTGAACAACAGGGGGTGAACACTGAAGCTTTCTTT.

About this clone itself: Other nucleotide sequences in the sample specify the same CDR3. This chain's CDR3 is CASSGQFYEQYF. DNA of the CDR3: TGTGCCAGCAGTGGGCAGTTCTACGAGCAGTACTTC. V is TRBV2 and J is TRBJ2-7, with unresolved D. V shed 4 bases and J shed 3 bases, with 7 bases lying between them. The CDR3 loop spans 12 amino acids. Germline CDR1 reads SNHLY; CDR2 reads FYNNEI.